This T cell receptor (beta chain) was retrieved from a study of neoadjuvant anti-PD-1 for oral cavity cancer. Overall study: Most patients had three to four biweekly doses of 3 mg/kg nivolumab before resection. Patients without progression got a fourth dose around day 43.

Study-wide results and caveats: PBMC Gini-index clonality exceeded responders' in non-responders post-nivolumab.

Germline lookup yields CDR1 KGHSH and CDR2 LQKENI. The V end lost 2 bases, the J end lost 7 bases, and 15 bases lay between the germline ends. CDR3 size: 15 residues. This clone was seen a handful of times. Its target is unknown. Time point defined: after neoadjuvant nivolumab, at surgical resection. PBMC libraries mostly used around 0.5 ug of input genomic DNA, with six replicates per sample. Profiled with immunoSEQ multiplex PCR; TCRdb holds only in-frame clones, not every one. Of fewer than 90,000 clones listed, 85% are singletons. V and J are TRBV18 and TRBJ2-1, with a tentative D call TRBD2 (6 bases). Sample: PBMCs, taken after nivolumab (anti-PD-1) treatment. This sequence originates from a person aged 40 to 85 with oral cavity squamous cell carcinoma. The CDR3 DNA follows: TGTGCCAGCTCACCAGGCGAGGGCCGGGGGAATGAGCAGTTCTTC. Translation: CASSPGEGRGNEQFF.